This note documents a single T cell receptor beta chain sequence. This record comes from a study of blood T cell repertoires in COVID-19. Across the whole study: Acute and convalescent COVID-19 specimens originated in the United States, Italy and Spain. Sources were T cells, B-cell-depleted T cells, or PBMCs; the material itself was cDNA or gDNA.

In the original processing: How many nucleated cells were present was estimated from reference gene primer amplification. Generated by immunoSEQ multiplex PCR, the TCRdb table keeps only in-frame clones and is missing some. That table is the source of V, J and clone size, and D and trimming were worked out from the DNA. The table lists 100,000 to 120,000 clones, roughly 79% of them singletons. This CDR3 region has 15 residues. CDR1 and CDR2 from the germline V gene are SNHLY and FYNNEI. V was clipped by 4 bases and J by 0 bases, with 7 bases between them. The chain recombines TRBV2 with TRBJ2-6; D gene uncertain. Sequences were obtained from peripheral blood. This clonotype originated in a woman between 65 and 79 years old with acute or convalescent COVID-19. The CDR3 protein is CASSAQASGANVLTF. The CDR3 nucleotides are TGTGCCAGCAGTGCTCAAGCCTCTGGGGCCAACGTCCTGACTTTC.